These T cell receptor beta chains were read from a single sample in a study of cytomegalovirus exposure and HLA in healthy donors. The assay was immunoSEQ multiplex PCR, and TCRdb's table has in-frame clones only and misses some. Of approximately 150,000 clones listed, around 77% were seen once; the top ten hold roughly 1.6%. Sequenced: PBMCs. Receptors were obtained from a middle-aged man in good health and CMV-seronegative. The CDR3 runs from the conserved cysteine through the conserved F or W. A D gene is named only where the DNA matches it firmly. Part of the rows lack a size; the others show once, few, many or a class for expanded clones.

d_call: TRBD2
v_call: TRBV30
clone_size: -
j_call: TRBJ2-1
cdr3_aa: CAWTSGRGGEQFF
cdr3_nt: TGTGCCTGGACTAGCGGGAGGGGTGGGGAGCAGTTCTTC

d_call: -
v_call: TRBV18
clone_size: once
j_call: TRBJ1-1
cdr3_aa: CASSPQGEAGTEAFF
cdr3_nt: TGTGCCAGCTCACCACAGGGAGAAGCTGGCACTGAAGCTTTCTTT

d_call: TRBD2
v_call: TRBV6-5
clone_size: -
j_call: TRBJ2-1
cdr3_aa: CASVRGTSGSNEQFF
cdr3_nt: TGTGCCAGCGTCCGCGGGACTAGCGGAAGCAATGAGCAGTTCTTC

d_call: -
v_call: TRBV11-2
clone_size: few
j_call: TRBJ2-1
cdr3_aa: CASSKAVGISYNEQFF
cdr3_nt: TGTGCCAGCAGCAAAGCGGTCGGGATCTCCTACAATGAGCAGTTCTTC

d_call: -
v_call: TRBV4-2
clone_size: -
j_call: TRBJ2-3
cdr3_aa: CASSPGDRGRTDTQYF
cdr3_nt: TGTGCCAGCAGCCCGGGGGATAGGGGCCGCACAGATACGCAGTATTTT

d_call: -
v_call: TRBV10-1
clone_size: -
j_call: TRBJ1-5
cdr3_aa: CASSGGSSNQPQHF
cdr3_nt: TGCGCCAGCAGTGGCGGGTCTAGCAATCAGCCCCAGCATTTT

d_call: TRBD1
v_call: TRBV28
clone_size: -
j_call: TRBJ1-5
cdr3_aa: CASSLNRGQPQHF
cdr3_nt: TGTGCCAGCAGTCTCAACAGGGGGCAGCCCCAGCATTTT

d_call: -
v_call: TRBV28
clone_size: -
j_call: TRBJ1-5
cdr3_aa: CASSLLSGDPYHF
cdr3_nt: TGTGCCAGCAGCTTACTTAGCGGGGACCCCTATCATTTT

d_call: TRBD2
v_call: TRBV5-1
clone_size: -
j_call: TRBJ2-1
cdr3_aa: CASSLTSGSYNEQFF
cdr3_nt: TGCGCCAGCAGTTTAACTAGCGGTTCCTACAATGAGCAGTTCTTC

d_call: TRBD1
v_call: TRBV28
clone_size: -
j_call: TRBJ2-2
cdr3_aa: CATRGTGLTGELFF
cdr3_nt: TGTGCCACCCGGGGGACAGGCCTCACCGGGGAGCTGTTTTTT

d_call: TRBD1
v_call: TRBV28
clone_size: -
j_call: TRBJ2-7
cdr3_aa: CASSLPTGPSYEQYF
cdr3_nt: TGTGCCAGCAGTTTACCGACAGGGCCTTCCTACGAGCAGTACTTC

d_call: TRBD1
v_call: TRBV27
clone_size: -
j_call: TRBJ1-5
cdr3_aa: CASSYRGRNQPQHF
cdr3_nt: TGTGCCAGCAGTTATAGGGGGCGGAATCAGCCCCAGCATTTT

d_call: TRBD2
v_call: TRBV9
clone_size: -
j_call: TRBJ2-7
cdr3_aa: CASSVGGLAHEQYF
cdr3_nt: TGTGCCAGCAGCGTAGGGGGACTAGCCCACGAGCAGTACTTC

d_call: TRBD1
v_call: TRBV27
clone_size: -
j_call: TRBJ1-2
cdr3_aa: CASRGTATGYTF
cdr3_nt: TGTGCCAGCAGGGGGACAGCGACAGGCTACACCTTC

d_call: -
v_call: TRBV4-1
clone_size: many
j_call: TRBJ2-1
cdr3_aa: CASSQEAGMISGQFF
cdr3_nt: TGCGCCAGCAGCCAAGAGGCAGGGATGATAAGTGGGCAGTTCTTC

d_call: TRBD1
v_call: TRBV2
clone_size: -
j_call: TRBJ2-3
cdr3_aa: CASTGADTQYF
cdr3_nt: TGTGCCTCTACAGGGGCAGATACGCAGTATTTT

d_call: TRBD1
v_call: TRBV2
clone_size: -
j_call: TRBJ1-6
cdr3_aa: CASVDRTSYNSPLHF
cdr3_nt: TGTGCCAGCGTGGACAGGACGTCTTATAATTCACCCCTCCACTTT

d_call: TRBD1
v_call: TRBV28
clone_size: once
j_call: TRBJ1-4
cdr3_aa: CASSAPTRGLNEKLFF
cdr3_nt: TGTGCCAGCAGTGCCCCTACCAGGGGGTTAAATGAAAAACTGTTTTTT

d_call: TRBD1
v_call: TRBV19
clone_size: once
j_call: TRBJ1-4
cdr3_aa: CASSTDRAINEKLFF
cdr3_nt: TGTGCCAGTAGTACAGACAGGGCCATAAATGAAAAACTGTTTTTT

d_call: TRBD2
v_call: TRBV10-2
clone_size: -
j_call: TRBJ2-1
cdr3_aa: CASSEEGLAANEQFF
cdr3_nt: TGCGCCAGCAGTGAGGAGGGACTAGCAGCCAATGAGCAGTTCTTC